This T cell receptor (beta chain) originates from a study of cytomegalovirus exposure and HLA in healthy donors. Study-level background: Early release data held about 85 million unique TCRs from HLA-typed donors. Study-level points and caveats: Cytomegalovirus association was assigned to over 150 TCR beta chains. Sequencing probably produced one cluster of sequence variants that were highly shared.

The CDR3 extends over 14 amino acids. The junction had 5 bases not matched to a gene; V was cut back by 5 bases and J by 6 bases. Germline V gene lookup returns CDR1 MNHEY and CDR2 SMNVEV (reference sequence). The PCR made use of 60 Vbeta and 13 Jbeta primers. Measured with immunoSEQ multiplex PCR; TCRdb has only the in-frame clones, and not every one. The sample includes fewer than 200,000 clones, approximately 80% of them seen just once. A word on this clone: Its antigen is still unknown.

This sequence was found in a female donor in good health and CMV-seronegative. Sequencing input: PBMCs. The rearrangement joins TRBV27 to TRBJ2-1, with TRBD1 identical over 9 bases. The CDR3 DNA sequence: TGTGCCAGCAGTCTACAGGGGGCGCGCAATGAGCAGTTCTTC. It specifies CASSLQGARNEQFF.